The 32 T cell receptor beta chains in this list originate from one sample, sequenced in a study of blood T cell repertoires in COVID-19. Some clones are missing from TCRdb's copy, which holds only in-frame ones; the method was immunoSEQ multiplex PCR. The table shows about 160,000 clones, with 75% to 90% occurring only once. Sequenced sample: peripheral blood. Receptors were obtained from a human donor in a cohort sampled during active COVID-19.

V is TRBV7-9 and J is TRBJ1-1; TRBD1 matches 8 bases. This CDR3 is 12 amino acids long. Germline CDR1 and CDR2: SEHNR and FQNEAQ (reference sequence). The ends lost 5 bases at V and 11 bases at J; junction bases unmatched: 7. CDR3 residues: CASSPRDRPAFF. The DNA for the CDR3 is TGTGCCAGCAGCCCCCGGGACAGGCCGGCTTTCTTT. Complete variable domain (other parts from reference TRBV7-9 and TRBJ1-1): DTGVSQNPRHKITKRGQNVTFRCDPISEHNRLYWYRQTLGQGPEFLTYFQNEAQLEKSRLLSDRFSAERPKGSFSTLEIQRTEQGDSAMYLCASSPRDRPAFFGQGTRLTVV.

The rearrangement joins TRBV28 to TRBJ1-1, with a possible D match to TRBD1 (6 bases). CDR3 length: 14 amino acids. The germline V gene has CDR1 MDHEN and CDR2 SYDVKM. The V and J ends lost 8 bases and 4 bases respectively, with 17 bases between them. The CDR3 nucleotides read TGTGCCAGCCTTAGGGGGGGGGTTGGCACTGAAGCTTTCTTT. It codes for CASLRGGVGTEAFF.

The J gene is TRBJ1-1, the V gene TRBV3-1 (or the pseudogene TRBV3-2); D gene unclear. Looked up from germline, CDR1 is LGHDT and CDR2 is YNNKEL (reference sequence). The CDR3 covers 16 residues. V was pared by 4 bases and J by 10 bases, with 25 bases between. DNA for the CDR3: TGTGCCAGCAGCCCCTACAATACTCGAGGAGAGAGTACAGCTTTCTTT. It yields the protein CASSPYNTRGESTAFF.

This clone came up once. The genes are TRBV27 and TRBJ2-7; D is perhaps TRBD2 (7 bases). Trimming took 2 bases from V and 6 from J, leaving 14 bases between them. Germline V gene data show CDR1 as MNHEY and CDR2 as SMNVEV (reference sequence). CDR3 size: 14 residues. The CDR3 DNA is TGTGCCAGCAGTTTAGCGGGGGCGGGGGCCGAGCAGTACTTC. Amino acids: CASSLAGAGAEQYF.

This sequence joins TRBV6-5 and TRBJ2-3; 7 bases map to TRBD1. V gave up 0 bases and J gave up 3 bases; unmatched junction bases: 6. This CDR3 has 16 amino acids. The germline V gene has CDR1 MNHEY and CDR2 SVGAGI. Here the CDR3 reads CASSYSKRGRTDTQYF. The CDR3 bases are TGTGCCAGCAGTTACTCGAAGAGGGGGCGGACAGATACGCAGTATTTT.

The CDR3 protein is CASSIGGIGQPQHF. The CDR3 DNA is TGTGCCAGTAGTATAGGAGGGATAGGACAGCCCCAGCATTTT. The J gene is TRBJ1-5, the V gene TRBV19, with D hard to call. This CDR3 comprises 14 residues. The V gene lost 1 base and the J gene lost 7 bases, with 11 bases spanning the gap. CDR1 and CDR2 (germline): LNHDA, SQIVND (reference sequence).

In its sample, this clone was seen once. The chain employs TRBV19 and TRBJ1-1; possibly TRBD1 for D (6 bases). Germline assignment: CDR1 LNHDA and CDR2 SQIVND (reference sequence). The CDR3 runs 17 residues. The V gene lost 4 bases and the J gene lost 0 bases, with 18 bases spanning the gap. The CDR3 is CASSNPTYRVLNTEAFF. CDR3 in DNA: TGTGCCAGTAGTAACCCTACATACAGGGTCTTGAACACTGAAGCTTTCTTT. Full variable domain (missing parts from reference TRBV19 and TRBJ1-1): DGGITQSPKYLFRKEGQNVTLSCEQNLNHDAMYWYRQDPGQGLRLIYYSQIVNDFQKGDIAEGYSVSREKKESFPLTVTSAQKNPTAFYLCASSNPTYRVLNTEAFFGQGTRLTVV.

The rearrangement uses TRBV6-5 and TRBJ1-5; no firm D call. The CDR3 runs to 13 residues. The germline CDR1 and CDR2 sequences are MNHEY and SVGAGI. Trimming removed 3 bases from V and 7 bases from J, with 10 bases in between. The CDR3 DNA reads TGTGCCAGCAGTTATGACAACAGACAGCCCCAGCATTTT. Residues: CASSYDNRQPQHF.

The V gene is TRBV30, the J gene TRBJ2-7; 9 bases match TRBD1. The CDR3 contains 14 residues. V lost 4 bases to trimming and J lost 2 bases; unmatched junction nucleotides: 6. Germline CDR1 reads GTSNPN; CDR2 reads SVGIG (reference sequence). CDR3 sequence (DNA): TGTGCCTGGACGTTGGGGACAGGGACCTACGAGCAGTACTTC. This codes for CAWTLGTGTYEQYF.

V is TRBV6-2 or TRBV6-3 and J is TRBJ2-1; 9 bases align to TRBD2. Germline CDR1 reads MNHEY; CDR2 reads SVGEGT. The junction had 14 bases not matched to a gene; V was cut back by 2 bases and J by 6 bases. The CDR3 extends over 18 amino acids. The CDR3 nucleotides read TGTGCCAGCAGTTACCCGCCCAGAGTAGCGGGAGTTCTCAATGAGCAGTTCTTC. Amino acids: CASSYPPRVAGVLNEQFF.

The chain joins TRBV5-6 to TRBJ2-7; D is unclear. The germline V gene has CDR1 SGHDT and CDR2 YYEEEE. The V end was cut by 1 base, the J end by 6 bases, with 14 bases between. The CDR3 is made up of 14 amino acids. CDR3 DNA: TGTGCCAGCAGCTTGTCCCTGCAGGTCCTCGAGCAGTACTTC. Its protein product is CASSLSLQVLEQYF.

This rearrangement joins TRBV27 to TRBJ2-1; D may be TRBD2 (6 bases). The CDR3 extends over 16 amino acids. Trimming removed 2 bases at V and 3 bases at J, with 14 bases between. The germline gives CDR1 MNHEY, CDR2 SMNVEV (reference sequence). CDR3 residues: CASSLRSSADYNEQFF. CDR3 sequence (DNA): TGTGCCAGCAGTTTAAGGTCTAGCGCTGACTACAATGAGCAGTTCTTC.

V is TRBV27 and J is TRBJ2-3, with 7 bases identical to TRBD1. CDR3 length: 16 residues. Unmatched junction bases numbered 4, after V lost 0 bases and J lost 1 base. Germline CDR1 is MNHEY and CDR2 is SMNVEV (reference sequence). CDR3 coding DNA: TGTGCCAGCAGTTTATCGTACAGGGGCGGCACAGATACGCAGTATTTT. Translating gives CASSLSYRGGTDTQYF.

This clone was seen a single time. The V gene is TRBV30, the J gene TRBJ2-7; 7 bases are shared with TRBD2. The germline CDR1 and CDR2 sequences are GTSNPN and SVGIG (reference sequence). This CDR3 is 14 amino acids long. The V and J ends lost 3 bases and 2 bases, in that order; junction bases with no gene match: 7. Here the CDR3 DNA reads TGTGCCTGGAGGGGAGGGTCTCGGACCTACGAGCAGTACTTC. This sequence encodes CAWRGGSRTYEQYF.

The chain has TRBV7-2 and TRBJ2-5; the match to TRBD1 covers 8 bases. Losses at the gene ends were 5 bases for V and 1 base for J; bases not matched to a gene: 6. Germline V gene sequence: CDR1 SGHTA, CDR2 FQGNSA. The CDR3 is 15 residues long. The CDR3 is CASSGRDRSQETQYF. DNA of the CDR3: TGTGCCAGCAGCGGCCGGGACAGGTCCCAAGAGACCCAGTACTTC.

The gene calls are TRBV6-6 and TRBJ2-1; 8 bases align to TRBD2. From germline, CDR1 is MNHNY and CDR2 SVGAGI (reference sequence). The CDR3 length is 14 residues. Germline trimming cut 7 bases from V and 5 bases from J; bases unmatched to any gene: 7. The CDR3 coding sequence is TGTGCCAGCACCCTAGCGGGCCCGAACAATGAGCAGTTCTTC. This gives the protein CASTLAGPNNEQFF.

The chain uses TRBV21-1 and TRBJ1-2; the D segment call TRBD1 is taken from the table without a DNA check. TRBV21-1 has pseudogene status. CDR3 length equals 14 residues. The CDR3 DNA sequence: TGTGCCAGCAGCAATAAGGGACAGGGGCATAGCTACACCTTC. This codes for CASSNKGQGHSYTF.

The chain recombines TRBV7-8 with TRBJ1-2, with D hard to call. V gave up 5 bases and J gave up 3 bases, with 13 bases separating them. Germline V gene sequence: CDR1 SGHVS, CDR2 FQNEAQ. The CDR3 contains 14 residues. The CDR3 region has the DNA TGTGCCAGCAGCCCCCGGGAGGTTGACTATGGCTACACCTTC. Protein product: CASSPREVDYGYTF.

This sequence joins TRBV20-1 and TRBJ2-4; 11 positions match TRBD2. Germline V gives CDR1 DFQATT, CDR2 SNEGSKA (reference sequence). This CDR3 is 16 amino acids long. The junction had 4 bases not matched to a gene; V was cut back by 3 bases and J by 0 bases. CDR3 nucleotide sequence: TGCAGTGCTAGTAGCGGGGGGGCTTTAGCCAAAAACATTCAGTACTTC. This codes for CSASSGGALAKNIQYF.

The chain carries TRBV9 and TRBJ2-1; D may be TRBD2 (5 bases). Trimming cost V 4 bases and J 7 bases, with 12 bases left between them. CDR3 length: 13 amino acids. Germline CDR1 SGDLS, CDR2 YYNGEE. For the CDR3, the DNA is TGTGCCAGCAGCCCCGGGGTAGGGAATGAGCAGTTCTTC. It codes for CASSPGVGNEQFF.

The chain recombines TRBV9 with TRBJ2-5; 11 bases are shared with TRBD1. CDR1 is SGDLS, CDR2 YYNGEE, per germline. The CDR3 is 15 amino acids. J lost 8 bases, V lost 3 bases, and 9 bases had no gene match. The CDR3 loop reads CASSALGQGAATQYF. CDR3 DNA: TGTGCCAGCAGCGCCCTAGGACAGGGGGCGGCCACCCAGTACTTC.

V is TRBV29-1 and J is TRBJ2-3, with a possible D match to TRBD2 (6 bases). The CDR3 is 14 residues long. V was clipped by 7 bases and J by 7 bases, with 21 bases between them. The germline CDR1 and CDR2 sequences are SQVTM and ANQGSEA. CDR3 in amino acids: CSAPEALGGYTQYF. The CDR3 nucleotides read TGCAGCGCCCCAGAAGCCCTCGGGGGTTATACGCAGTATTTT.

The chain couples TRBV7-9 to TRBJ2-3; D uncertain. This CDR3 is built from 14 residues. The V and J ends lost 2 bases and 4 bases respectively, with 10 bases between them. Germline CDR1 SEHNR, CDR2 FQNEAQ (reference sequence). CDR3 bases: TGTGCCAGCAGCTTAATTGATAGTTCAGATACGCAGTATTTT. It translates to CASSLIDSSDTQYF.

Only a few counts were recorded for this clone. The chain carries TRBV4-1 and TRBJ2-7, with 11 bases aligning to TRBD1. CDR1 and CDR2 from the germline V gene are MGHRA and YSYEKL. The CDR3 is made up of 15 amino acids. V shed 1 base and J 2 bases; nucleotides not matched to a gene: 1. The CDR3 loop is CASSQGDRGTYEQYF. CDR3 in DNA: TGCGCCAGCAGCCAAGGGGACAGGGGGACCTACGAGCAGTACTTC.

The chain is built from TRBV9 and TRBJ1-2; the D gene is possibly TRBD1 (6 bases). V was cut by 0 bases and J by 6 bases, with 9 bases left in between. Germline assignment: CDR1 SGDLS and CDR2 YYNGEE. The CDR3 is 13 residues long. The CDR3 nucleotides are TGTGCCAGCAGCGTAGAGGACAGCGATGGCTACACCTTC. It specifies CASSVEDSDGYTF.

The gene calls are TRBV28 and TRBJ2-7; TRBD2 matches at 7 bases. Trimming at V came to 3 bases and at J to 1 base, leaving 0 bases not matched to a gene. The CDR3 runs to 13 residues. Germline-derived CDR1 and CDR2 are MDHEN and SYDVKM. The CDR3 here is CASSLGGSYEQYF. CDR3 nucleotides: TGTGCCAGCAGTTTGGGGGGGTCCTACGAGCAGTACTTC.

V usage is TRBV6-5 and J usage is TRBJ2-5, with 11 nucleotides matching TRBD1. This CDR3 comprises 15 residues. Germline V CDR1 and CDR2: MNHEY, SVGAGI. The ends lost 5 bases at V and 3 bases at J; junction bases unmatched: 5. The CDR3 spells CASSPSGQGEETQYF. For the CDR3, the DNA is TGTGCCAGCAGTCCTTCGGGACAGGGGGAAGAGACCCAGTACTTC.

The gene calls are TRBV4-3 and TRBJ2-7; D not resolved. The V and J ends lost 0 bases and 5 bases respectively, with 8 bases between them. Germline V gene sequence: CDR1 LGHNA, CDR2 YSLEER. This CDR3 spans 13 amino acids. The CDR3 here is CASSQDFPDEQYF. CDR3 nucleotides: TGCGCCAGCAGCCAAGATTTCCCTGACGAGCAGTACTTC.

The chain has TRBV7-9 and TRBJ1-1, with D possibly TRBD1 on 6 matching bases. This CDR3 comprises 14 residues. The V gene's germline CDR1 is SEHNR and CDR2 FQNEAQ (reference sequence). V lost 5 bases to trimming and J lost 7 bases, with 17 bases between them. CDR3 in DNA: TGTGCCAGCAGCCCTCTCAGGGGAAACGGTGAAGCTTTCTTT. Its translation: CASSPLRGNGEAFF.

This sequence joins TRBV11-3 and TRBJ2-5; 10 nucleotides line up with TRBD1. Germline CDR1 SGHNT, CDR2 YENEEA. This CDR3 contains 15 residues. V lost 5 bases to trimming and J lost 1 base; unmatched junction nucleotides: 4. For the CDR3, the DNA is TGTGCCAGCAGCGAGGGACAGGGGCTCCAAGAGACCCAGTACTTC. This codes for CASSEGQGLQETQYF.

This chain uses TRBV24-1 with TRBJ2-3; 7 nucleotides line up with TRBD2. The CDR3 totals 16 residues. Germline V gene data show CDR1 as KGHDR and CDR2 as SFDVKD. The ends lost 4 bases at V and 2 bases at J; junction bases unmatched: 8. Here the CDR3 reads CATSDPSGGSTDTQYF. In DNA form, the CDR3 reads TGTGCCACCAGTGACCCATCGGGAGGATCCACAGATACGCAGTATTTT.

The J gene is TRBJ2-7, the V gene TRBV2, with 10 bases identical to TRBD1. Looked up from germline, CDR1 is SNHLY and CDR2 is FYNNEI. There are 13 residues in the CDR3. V was clipped by 6 bases and J by 5 bases; unmatched bases: 4. CDR3 residues: CASRGQGFHEQYF. Here the CDR3 DNA reads TGTGCCAGCAGGGGACAGGGGTTCCACGAGCAGTACTTC.